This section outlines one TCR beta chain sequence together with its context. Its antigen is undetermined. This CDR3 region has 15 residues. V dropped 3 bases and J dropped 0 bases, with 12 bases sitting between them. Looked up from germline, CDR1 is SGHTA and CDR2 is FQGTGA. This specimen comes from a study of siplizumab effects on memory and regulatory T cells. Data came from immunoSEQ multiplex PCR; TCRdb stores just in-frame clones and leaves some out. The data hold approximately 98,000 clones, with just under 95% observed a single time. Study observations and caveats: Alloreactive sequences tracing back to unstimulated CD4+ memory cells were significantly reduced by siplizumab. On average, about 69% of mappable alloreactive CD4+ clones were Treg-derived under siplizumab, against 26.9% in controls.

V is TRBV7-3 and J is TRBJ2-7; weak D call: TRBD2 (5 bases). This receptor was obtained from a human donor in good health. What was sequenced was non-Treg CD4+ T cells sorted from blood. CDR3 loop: CASSLRAGTSYEQYF. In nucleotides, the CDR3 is TGTGCCAGCAGCTTGAGGGCGGGTACCTCCTACGAGCAGTACTTC. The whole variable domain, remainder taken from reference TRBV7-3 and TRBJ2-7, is GAGVSQTPSNKVTEKGKYVELRCDPISGHTALYWYRQSLGQGPEFLIYFQGTGAADDSGLPNDRFFAVRPEGSVSTLKIQRTERGDSAVYLCASSLRAGTSYEQYFGPGTRLTVT.